Listed below are T cell receptor beta chains from one sample, sequenced in a study of graft-versus-host responses after intestinal transplantation. This table comes from immunoSEQ multiplex PCR, and its TCRdb copy is limited to in-frame clones, with some not included. This table holds about 54,000 clones, about 90% found once. This material consisted of PBMCs, taken about 93 weeks after intestinal transplant. These receptors were obtained from a human patient who received an intestinal transplant, so some T cells may come from the graft donor. Each CDR3 is given without its conserved first and last residue. A clone size is listed for some rows: how often the clone was seen (once, few, many), or a class if it is expanded.

TRBV19	NA	ASSIGGRWAPRGTDTQY
TRBV2	NA	ASITGPLAKNIQY
TRBV7-6	NA	ASSAGRASYNSPLH
TRBV11-3	NA	ASSRFHGGGSTDTQY
TRBV10-3	NA	ATTSTDTQY
TRBV7-9	NA	ASSYSLEQF
TRBV2	few	ASSETQFNSPLH
TRBV5-1	NA	ASSLRPGATTGELF
TRBV6-1	NA	ASSDVRWTGTKPYEQY
TRBV19	NA	ASSGAGARIREQY
TRBV5-1	NA	ASSIGTSEVEQY
TRBV7-9	once	ASSLGTTNEQY
TRBV19	NA	ATSSGDTQY
TRBV5-1	NA	ASSLAPNTGELF
TRBV13	NA	ASSLSGSGADEQF
TRBV30	few	AWNHFGMPQH
TRBV7-9	NA	ASSLRTVEAF
TRBV2	NA	ASSYRQTYSYEQY
TRBV10-3	NA	AISETAGEGEQF
TRBV6-5	NA	ATPPGPRGYT
TRBV6-1	NA	ASSEDFPGEQY
TRBV4-1	NA	ASSHFPGQENTEAF
TRBV18	NA	ASSPPDGGGSSYEQY
TRBV5-4	NA	ASSGTGAYGYT
TRBV30	NA	AWSPSRNRLYNSPLH
TRBV11-2	NA	ASSRGTGEFPEAF
TRBV6-5	once	ASSPNQGKTQY
TRBV5-1	NA	ASSTGLAGGYQETQY
TRBV15	NA	ATSPGGIHQPQH
TRBV2	NA	ASTWLAGGPVNEQF
TRBV5-1	once	ASSRSTGWNEQF
TRBV5-1	NA	ASSLDGISGNTIY
TRBV6-5	NA	ASSEGGYNSPLH
TRBV7-8	few	ASSLQGGYGYT
TRBV4-2	NA	ASSQERTSNQPQH
TRBV11-3	NA	ASSFGSYTEAF
TRBV19	NA	ASSIGQGAGYT
TRBV13	NA	ASSAPTAGTQY
TRBV10-3	NA	AISEGSRSAEAF
TRBV7-7	NA	ASSTDGRNEQF
TRBV12-1	NA	ASSFERGAHPYSNQPQH
TRBV5-8	NA	ASSLERGRETQY